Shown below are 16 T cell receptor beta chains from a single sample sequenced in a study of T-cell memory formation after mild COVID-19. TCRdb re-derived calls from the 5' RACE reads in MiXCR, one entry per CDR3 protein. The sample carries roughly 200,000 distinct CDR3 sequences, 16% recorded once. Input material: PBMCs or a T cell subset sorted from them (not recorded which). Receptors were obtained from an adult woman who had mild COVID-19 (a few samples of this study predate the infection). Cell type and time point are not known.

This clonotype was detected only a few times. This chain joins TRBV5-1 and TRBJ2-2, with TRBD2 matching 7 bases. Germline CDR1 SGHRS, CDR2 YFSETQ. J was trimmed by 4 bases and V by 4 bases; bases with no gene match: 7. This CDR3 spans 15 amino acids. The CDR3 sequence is CASSRGEASTGELFF. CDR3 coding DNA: TGCGCCAGCAGCCGGGGGGAAGCGAGCACCGGGGAGCTGTTTTTT. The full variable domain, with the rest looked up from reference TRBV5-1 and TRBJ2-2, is KAGVTQTPRYLIKTRGQQVTLSCSPISGHRSVSWYQQTPGQGLQFLFEYFSETQRNKGNFPGRFSGRQFSNSRSEMNVSTLELGDSALYLCASSRGEASTGELFFGEGSRLTVL.

The CDR3 DNA is TGTGCCAGCAGCTTAAGCCAGGGAAGCACTGAAGCTTTCTTT. Its protein is CASSLSQGSTEAFF. The chain links TRBV7-9 to TRBJ1-1; D might be TRBD1 (5 bases). The CDR3 spans 14 residues. CDR1 and CDR2 (germline): SEHNR, FQNEAQ (reference sequence). V gave up 2 bases and J gave up 4 bases, with 11 bases separating them.

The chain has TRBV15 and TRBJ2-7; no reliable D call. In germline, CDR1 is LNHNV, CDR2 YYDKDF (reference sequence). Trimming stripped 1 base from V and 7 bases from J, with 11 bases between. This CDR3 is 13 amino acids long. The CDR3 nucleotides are TGTGCCACCAGCAGAGTAAGGTTGGGGGAGCAGTACTTC. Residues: CATSRVRLGEQYF.

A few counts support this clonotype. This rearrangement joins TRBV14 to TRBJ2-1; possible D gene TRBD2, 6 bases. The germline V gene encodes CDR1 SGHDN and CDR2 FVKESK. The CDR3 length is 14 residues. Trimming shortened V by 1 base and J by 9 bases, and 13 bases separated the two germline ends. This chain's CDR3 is CASSQAQAGGEQFF. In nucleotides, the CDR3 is TGTGCCAGCAGCCAAGCACAGGCCGGGGGTGAGCAGTTCTTC.

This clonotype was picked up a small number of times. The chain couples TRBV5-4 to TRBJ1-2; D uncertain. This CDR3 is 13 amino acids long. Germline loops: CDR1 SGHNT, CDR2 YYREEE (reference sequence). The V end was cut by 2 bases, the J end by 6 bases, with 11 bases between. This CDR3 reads CASSFDGFDGYTF. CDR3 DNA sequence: TGTGCCAGCAGCTTTGACGGGTTCGATGGCTACACCTTC.

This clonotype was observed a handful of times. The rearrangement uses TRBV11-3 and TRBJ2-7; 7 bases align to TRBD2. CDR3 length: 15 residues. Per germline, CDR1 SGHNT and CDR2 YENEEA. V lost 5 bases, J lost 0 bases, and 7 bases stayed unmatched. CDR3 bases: TGTGCCAGCAGCCAGATGGGGGGGGGCTCCTACGAGCAGTACTTC. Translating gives CASSQMGGGSYEQYF. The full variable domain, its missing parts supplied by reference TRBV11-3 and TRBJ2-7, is EAGVVQSPRYKIIEKKQPVAFWCNPISGHNTLYWYLQNLGQGPELLIRYENEEAVDDSQLPKDRFSAERLKGVDSTLKIQPAELGDSAVYLCASSQMGGGSYEQYFGPGTRLTVT.

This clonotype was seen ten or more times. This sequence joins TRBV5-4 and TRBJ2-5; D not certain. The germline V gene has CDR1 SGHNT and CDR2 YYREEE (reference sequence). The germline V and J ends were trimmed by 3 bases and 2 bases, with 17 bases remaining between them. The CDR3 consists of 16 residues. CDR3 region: CASSSAGLAGQETQYF. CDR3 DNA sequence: TGTGCCAGCAGCTCGGCCGGGCTGGCTGGGCAAGAGACCCAGTACTTC. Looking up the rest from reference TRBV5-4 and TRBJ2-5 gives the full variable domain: ETGVTQSPTHLIKTRGQQVTLRCSSQSGHNTVSWYQQALGQGPQFIFQYYREEENGRGNFPPRFSGLQFPNYSSELNVNALELDDSALYLCASSSAGLAGQETQYFGPGTRLLVL.

CDR3 sequence reads: CASSLIAGSNTGELFF. The CDR3 nucleotides are TGTGCCAGCAGCTTAATTGCGGGGTCGAACACCGGGGAGCTGTTTTTT. V is TRBV7-9 and J is TRBJ2-2; TRBD2 might be the D (6 bases). The CDR3 length is 16 residues. CDR1 SEHNR and CDR2 FQNEAQ come from the germline V gene (reference sequence). Trimming removed 2 bases from V and 0 bases from J, with 10 bases in between. Supplemented by reference TRBV7-9 and TRBJ2-2, the full variable domain reads DTGVSQNPRHKITKRGQNVTFRCDPISEHNRLYWYRQTLGQGPEFLTYFQNEAQLEKSRLLSDRFSAERPKGSFSTLEIQRTEQGDSAMYLCASSLIAGSNTGELFFGEGSRLTVL.

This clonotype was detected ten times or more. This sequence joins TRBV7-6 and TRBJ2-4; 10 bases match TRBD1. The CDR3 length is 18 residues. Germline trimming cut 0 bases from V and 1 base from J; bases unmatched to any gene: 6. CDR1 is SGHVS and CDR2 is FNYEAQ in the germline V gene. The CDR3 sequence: CASSLAVGGQGAKNIQYF. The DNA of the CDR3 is TGTGCCAGCAGCTTAGCCGTTGGGGGACAGGGGGCCAAAAACATTCAGTACTTC.

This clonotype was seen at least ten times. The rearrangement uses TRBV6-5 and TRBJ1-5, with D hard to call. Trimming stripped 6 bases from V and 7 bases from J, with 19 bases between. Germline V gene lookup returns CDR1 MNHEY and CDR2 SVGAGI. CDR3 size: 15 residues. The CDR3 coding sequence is TGTGCCAGCAGCCAAGGGTACCCGGTTGCCCAGCCCCAGCATTTT. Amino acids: CASSQGYPVAQPQHF.

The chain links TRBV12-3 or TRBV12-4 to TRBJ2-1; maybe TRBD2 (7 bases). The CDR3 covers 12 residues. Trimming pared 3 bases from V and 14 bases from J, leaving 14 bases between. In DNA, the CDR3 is TGTGCCAGCAGTTTCGGGGGGCAGGTCGAGTTCTTC. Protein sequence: CASSFGGQVEFF.

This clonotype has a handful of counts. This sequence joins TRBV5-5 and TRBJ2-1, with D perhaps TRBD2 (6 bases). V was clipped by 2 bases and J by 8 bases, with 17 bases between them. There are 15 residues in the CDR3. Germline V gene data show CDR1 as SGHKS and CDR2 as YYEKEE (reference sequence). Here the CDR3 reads CASSLRTTTTHEQFF. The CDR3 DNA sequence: TGTGCCAGCAGCTTACGGACTACCACTACGCATGAGCAGTTCTTC.

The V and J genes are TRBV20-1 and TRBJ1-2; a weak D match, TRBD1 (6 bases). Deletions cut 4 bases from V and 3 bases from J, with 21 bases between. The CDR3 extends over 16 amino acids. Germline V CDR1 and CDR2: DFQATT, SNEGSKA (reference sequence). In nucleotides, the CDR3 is TGCAGTGCTACACAGGACAGTGAGGTCGGGTACTATGGCTACACCTTC. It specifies CSATQDSEVGYYGYTF.

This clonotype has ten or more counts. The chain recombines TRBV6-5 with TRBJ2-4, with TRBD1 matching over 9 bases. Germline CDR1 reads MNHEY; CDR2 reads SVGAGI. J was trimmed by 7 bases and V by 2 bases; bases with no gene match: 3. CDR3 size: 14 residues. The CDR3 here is CASSYGTGSNIQYF. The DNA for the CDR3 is TGTGCCAGCAGTTACGGGACAGGGTCGAACATTCAGTACTTC.

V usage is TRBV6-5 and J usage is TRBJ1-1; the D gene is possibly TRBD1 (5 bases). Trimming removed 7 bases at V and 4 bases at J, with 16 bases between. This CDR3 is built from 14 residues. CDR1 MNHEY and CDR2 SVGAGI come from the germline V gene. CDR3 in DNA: TGTGCCAGCAATAACGGGGGGTTGTCCACTGAAGCTTTCTTT. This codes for CASNNGGLSTEAFF.

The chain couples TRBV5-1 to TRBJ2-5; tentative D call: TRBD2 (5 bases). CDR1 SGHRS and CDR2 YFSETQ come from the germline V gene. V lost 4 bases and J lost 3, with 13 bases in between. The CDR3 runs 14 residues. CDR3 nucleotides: TGCGCCAGCAGCCTGGAGGCAGTCGAAGAGACCCAGTACTTC. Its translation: CASSLEAVEETQYF.